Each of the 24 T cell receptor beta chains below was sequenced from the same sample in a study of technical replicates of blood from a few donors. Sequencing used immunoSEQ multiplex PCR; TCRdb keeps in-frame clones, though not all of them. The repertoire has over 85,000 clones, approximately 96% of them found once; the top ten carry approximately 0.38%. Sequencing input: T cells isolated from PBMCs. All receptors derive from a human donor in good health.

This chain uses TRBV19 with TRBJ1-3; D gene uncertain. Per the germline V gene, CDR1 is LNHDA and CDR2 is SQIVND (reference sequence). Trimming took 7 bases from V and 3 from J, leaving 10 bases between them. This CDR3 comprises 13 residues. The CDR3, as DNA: TGTGCCAGTATAAATCAGATTGGAAACACCATATATTTT. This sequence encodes CASINQIGNTIYF. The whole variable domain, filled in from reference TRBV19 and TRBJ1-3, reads DGGITQSPKYLFRKEGQNVTLSCEQNLNHDAMYWYRQDPGQGLRLIYYSQIVNDFQKGDIAEGYSVSREKKESFPLTVTSAQKNPTAFYLCASINQIGNTIYFGEGSWLTVV.

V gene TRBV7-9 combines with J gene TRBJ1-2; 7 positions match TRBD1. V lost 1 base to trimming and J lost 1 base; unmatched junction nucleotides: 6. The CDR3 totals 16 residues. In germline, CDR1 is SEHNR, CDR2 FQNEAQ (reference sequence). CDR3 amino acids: CASSLGQGTSNYGYTF. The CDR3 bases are TGTGCCAGCAGCTTAGGACAGGGAACCAGTAACTATGGCTACACCTTC.

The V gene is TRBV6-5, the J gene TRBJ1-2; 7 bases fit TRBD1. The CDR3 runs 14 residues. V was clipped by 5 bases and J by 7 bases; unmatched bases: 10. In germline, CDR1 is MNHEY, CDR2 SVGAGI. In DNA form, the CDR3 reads TGTGCCAGCAGTCCGTTCAGGGGGGAGGCTGGCTACACCTTC. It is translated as CASSPFRGEAGYTF.

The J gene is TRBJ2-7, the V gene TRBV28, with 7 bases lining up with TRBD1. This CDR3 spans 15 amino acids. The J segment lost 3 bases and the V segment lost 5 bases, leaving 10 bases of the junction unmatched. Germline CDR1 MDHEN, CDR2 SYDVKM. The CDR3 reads CASSTTGTANYEQYF. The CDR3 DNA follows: TGTGCCAGCAGTACTACCGGGACAGCCAACTACGAGCAGTACTTC.

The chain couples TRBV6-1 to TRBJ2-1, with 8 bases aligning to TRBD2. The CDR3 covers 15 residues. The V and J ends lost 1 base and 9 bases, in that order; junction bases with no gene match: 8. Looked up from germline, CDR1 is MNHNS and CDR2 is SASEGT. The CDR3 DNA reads TGTGCCAGCAGTGAAGATGCGGGAGGAGCACTTGAGCAGTTCTTC. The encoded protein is CASSEDAGGALEQFF.

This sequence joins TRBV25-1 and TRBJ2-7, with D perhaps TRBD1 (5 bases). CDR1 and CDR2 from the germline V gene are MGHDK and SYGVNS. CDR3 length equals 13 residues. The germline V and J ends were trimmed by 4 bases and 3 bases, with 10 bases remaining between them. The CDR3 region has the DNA TGTGCCAGCAGTGCAGGGTGGGGCTACGAGCAGTACTTC. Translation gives CASSAGWGYEQYF.

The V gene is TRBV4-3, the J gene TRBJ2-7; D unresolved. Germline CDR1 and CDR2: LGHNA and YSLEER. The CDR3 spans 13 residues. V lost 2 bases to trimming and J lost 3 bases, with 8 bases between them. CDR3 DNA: TGCGCCAGCAGCCAAAAACCGGGCTACGAGCAGTACTTC. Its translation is CASSQKPGYEQYF.

CDR3: CASSYSRSSYEQYF. Here the CDR3 DNA reads TGTGCCAGCAGTTACTCGAGGAGCTCCTACGAGCAGTACTTC. V usage is TRBV6-5 and J usage is TRBJ2-7; D gene uncertain. V lost 0 bases and J lost 0, with 6 bases in between. Germline CDR1 and CDR2: MNHEY and SVGAGI. The CDR3 is made up of 14 amino acids.

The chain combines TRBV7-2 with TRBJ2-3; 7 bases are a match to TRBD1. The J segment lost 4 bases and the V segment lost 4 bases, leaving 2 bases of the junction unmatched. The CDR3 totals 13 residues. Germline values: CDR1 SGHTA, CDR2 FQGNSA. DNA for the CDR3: TGTGCCAGCAGCTCAACAGGGGCAGATACGCAGTATTTT. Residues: CASSSTGADTQYF.

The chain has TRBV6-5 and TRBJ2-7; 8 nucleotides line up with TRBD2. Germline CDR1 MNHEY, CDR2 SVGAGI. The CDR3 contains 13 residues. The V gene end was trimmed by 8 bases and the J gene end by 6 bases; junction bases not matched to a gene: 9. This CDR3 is CASESGRYGEQYF. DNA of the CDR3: TGTGCCAGCGAGAGCGGGAGATACGGCGAGCAGTACTTC.

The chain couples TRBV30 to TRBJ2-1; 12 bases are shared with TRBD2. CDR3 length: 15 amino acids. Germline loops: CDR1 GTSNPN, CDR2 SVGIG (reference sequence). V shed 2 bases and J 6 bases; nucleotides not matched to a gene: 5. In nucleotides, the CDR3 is TGTGCCTGGAGTCCGGGACTAGCGGGTTTCAATGAGCAGTTCTTC. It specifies CAWSPGLAGFNEQFF.

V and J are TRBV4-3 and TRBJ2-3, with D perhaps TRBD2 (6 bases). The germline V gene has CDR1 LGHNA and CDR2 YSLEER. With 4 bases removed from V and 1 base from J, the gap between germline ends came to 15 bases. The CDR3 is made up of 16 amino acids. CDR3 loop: CASSLGPGAGTDTQYF. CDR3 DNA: TGCGCCAGCAGCCTTGGCCCGGGAGCTGGCACAGATACGCAGTATTTT.

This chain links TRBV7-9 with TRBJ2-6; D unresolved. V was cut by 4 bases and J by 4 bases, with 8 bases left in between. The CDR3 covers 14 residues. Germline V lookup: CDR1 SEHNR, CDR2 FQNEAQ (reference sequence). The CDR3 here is CASSSDWGANVLTF. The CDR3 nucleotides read TGTGCCAGCAGCTCCGACTGGGGGGCCAACGTCCTGACTTTC.

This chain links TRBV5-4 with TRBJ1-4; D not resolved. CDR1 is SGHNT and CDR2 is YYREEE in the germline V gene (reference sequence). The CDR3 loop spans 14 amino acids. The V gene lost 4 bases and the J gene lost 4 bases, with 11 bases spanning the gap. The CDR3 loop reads CASSQDTYNEKLFF. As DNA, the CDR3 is TGTGCCAGCAGCCAAGACACCTATAATGAAAAACTGTTTTTT.

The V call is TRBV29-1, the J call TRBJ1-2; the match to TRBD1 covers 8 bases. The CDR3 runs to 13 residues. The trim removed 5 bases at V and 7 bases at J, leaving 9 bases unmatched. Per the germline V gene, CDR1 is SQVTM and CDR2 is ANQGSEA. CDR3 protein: CSVPGQGMGGYTF. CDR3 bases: TGCAGCGTTCCTGGACAGGGAATGGGTGGCTACACCTTC.

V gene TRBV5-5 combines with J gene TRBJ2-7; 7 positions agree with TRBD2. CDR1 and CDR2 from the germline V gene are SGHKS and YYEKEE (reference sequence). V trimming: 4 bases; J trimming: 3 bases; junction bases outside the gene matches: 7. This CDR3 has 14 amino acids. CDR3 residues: CASSQAGSFYEQYF. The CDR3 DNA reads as TGTGCCAGCAGCCAAGCGGGATCCTTCTACGAGCAGTACTTC.

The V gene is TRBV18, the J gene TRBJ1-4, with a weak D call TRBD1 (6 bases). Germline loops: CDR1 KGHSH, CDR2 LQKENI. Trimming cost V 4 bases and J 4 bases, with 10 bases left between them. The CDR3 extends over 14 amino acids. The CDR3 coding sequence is TGTGCCAGCTCACGCGGACAGAATAATGAAAAACTGTTTTTT. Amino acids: CASSRGQNNEKLFF.

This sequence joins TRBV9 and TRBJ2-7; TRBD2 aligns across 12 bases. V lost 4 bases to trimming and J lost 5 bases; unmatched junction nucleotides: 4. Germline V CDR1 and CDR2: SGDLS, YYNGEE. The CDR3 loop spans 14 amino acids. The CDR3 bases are TGTGCCAGCAGCCCCCGACTAGCGGGAGACGAGCAGTACTTC. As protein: CASSPRLAGDEQYF.

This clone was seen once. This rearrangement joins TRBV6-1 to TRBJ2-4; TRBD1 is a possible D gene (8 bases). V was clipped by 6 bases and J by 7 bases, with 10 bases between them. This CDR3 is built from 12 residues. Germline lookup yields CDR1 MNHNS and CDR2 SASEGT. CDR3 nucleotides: TGTGCCAGCAGACAGGGGGGGAACATTCAGTACTTC. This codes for CASRQGGNIQYF.

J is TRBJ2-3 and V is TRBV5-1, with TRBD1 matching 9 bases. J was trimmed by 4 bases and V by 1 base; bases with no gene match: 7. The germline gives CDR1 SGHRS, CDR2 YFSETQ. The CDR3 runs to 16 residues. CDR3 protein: CASSLTGTGISDTQYF. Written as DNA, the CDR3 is TGCGCCAGCAGCTTGACCGGGACAGGGATCTCAGATACGCAGTATTTT.

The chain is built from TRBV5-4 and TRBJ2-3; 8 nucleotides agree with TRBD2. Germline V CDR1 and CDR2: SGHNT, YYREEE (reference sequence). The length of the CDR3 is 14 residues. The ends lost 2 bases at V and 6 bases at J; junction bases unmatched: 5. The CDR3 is CASSLLAEGDTQYF. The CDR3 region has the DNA TGTGCCAGCAGCTTACTAGCGGAGGGCGATACGCAGTATTTT.

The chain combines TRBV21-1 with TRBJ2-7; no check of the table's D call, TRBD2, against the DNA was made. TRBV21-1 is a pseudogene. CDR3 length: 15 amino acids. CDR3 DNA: TGTGCCAGCAGCAAAAGGACTAGAGCCCTCTACGAGCAGTACTTC. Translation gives CASSKRTRALYEQYF.

CDR3 residues: CASSLVAGADTQYF. CDR3 nucleotide sequence: TGTGCCAGCAGCTTAGTAGCGGGAGCAGATACGCAGTATTTT. The chain carries TRBV11-3 and TRBJ2-3, with 9 bases fitting TRBD2. The V and J ends lost 1 base and 4 bases, in that order; junction bases with no gene match: 0. The CDR3 extends over 14 amino acids. CDR1 and CDR2 from the germline V gene are SGHNT and YENEEA.

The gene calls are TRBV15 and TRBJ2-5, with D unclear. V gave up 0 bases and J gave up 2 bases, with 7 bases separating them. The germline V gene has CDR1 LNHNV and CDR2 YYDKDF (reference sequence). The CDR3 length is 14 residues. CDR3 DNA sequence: TGTGCCACCAGCAGAGATCTCACTCAAGAGACCCAGTACTTC. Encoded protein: CATSRDLTQETQYF.